This T cell receptor delta chain was sequenced in a study of gamma delta lymphoproliferative disorders and STAT genes. The wider study: For the delta chain, EuroClonality-NGS standard procedure was applied.

Ten or more counts support this clone. A far larger clone is one base from this, pointing to a likely read error. Other nucleotide sequences in the sample specify the same CDR3. This CDR3 region has 17 residues. The V and J ends lost 3 bases and 14 bases, in that order; junction bases with no gene match: 19. CDR1 and CDR2 (germline): TSWWSYY, QGS. TCRdb applied CATT to the multiplex PCR reads for clone calling. This table has some 1,300 delta-chain clones, less than 2% appearing once. The receptor sequences were amplified from genomic DNA of peripheral blood mononuclear cells. The genes are TRDV1 and TRDJ1, with 12 bases fitting TRDD3. The sample taken for sequencing was blood. The TCR originated in a human donor in good health. CDR3 region: CALGDDLPLLGDTGLIF. DNA of the CDR3: TGTGCTCTTGGGGATGACCTTCCCCTACTGGGGGATACTGGGCTTATCTTT.